This T cell receptor beta chain is drawn from a study of vaccination and CD4 T cells after COVID-19. Cultured CD4+ T-cell DNA underwent Oncomine TCR Beta short-read sequencing. TCRdb recomputed calls from the PCR reads with MiXCR, one row per CDR3 protein. The sample yields 650 to 850 distinct CDR3 sequences, 10% to 15% seen once. Germline lookup yields CDR1 SGHDN and CDR2 FVKESK. With 4 bases clipped from V and 2 bases from J, the junction kept 5 bases outside the gene matches. CDR3 length equals 15 residues. By share of the sample, this clonotype is medium-sized (0.01 to 0.1%). The antigen is unknown. Stated treatment: roughly ten-day PBMC culture with coronavirus spike peptide pools or control peptides (ViraFEST assay). These CD4+ T cells came from an unexposed donor, sampled before the COVID-19 pandemic (2011-2018).

V is TRBV14 and J is TRBJ1-1; 9 bases are a match to TRBD1. Material for sequencing was CD4+ T cells from blood, cultured in vitro. This clonotype was sampled from a human donor in good health. The CDR3 region is CASSLLGQGNTEAFF. The CDR3 coding sequence is TGTGCCAGCAGCCTACTGGGACAGGGAAACACTGAAGCTTTCTTT.